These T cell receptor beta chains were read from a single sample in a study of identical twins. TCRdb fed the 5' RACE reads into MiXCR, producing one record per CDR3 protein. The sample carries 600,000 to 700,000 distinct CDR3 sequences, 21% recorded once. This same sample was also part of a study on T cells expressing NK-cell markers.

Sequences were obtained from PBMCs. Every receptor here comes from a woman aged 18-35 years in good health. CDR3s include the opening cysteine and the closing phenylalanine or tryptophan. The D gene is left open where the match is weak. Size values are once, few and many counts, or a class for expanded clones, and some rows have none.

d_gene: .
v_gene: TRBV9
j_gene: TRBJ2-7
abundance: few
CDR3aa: CASSVGPVESGEQYF
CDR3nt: TGTGCCAGCAGCGTCGGGCCGGTGGAGAGTGGCGAGCAGTACTTC

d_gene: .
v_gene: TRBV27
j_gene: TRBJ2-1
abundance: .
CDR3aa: CASRLDSSSYNEQFF
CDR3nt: TGTGCCAGCAGATTAGACTCGAGCTCCTACAATGAGCAGTTCTTC

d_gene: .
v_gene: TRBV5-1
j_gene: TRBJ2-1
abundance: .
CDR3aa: CASSYGGGGNEQFF
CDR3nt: TGCGCCAGCAGCTACGGGGGAGGAGGGAATGAGCAGTTCTTC

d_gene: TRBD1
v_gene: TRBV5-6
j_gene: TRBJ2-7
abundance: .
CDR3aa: CASSLAGQGAEQYF
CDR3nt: TGTGCCAGCAGCTTGGCGGGACAGGGCGCGGAGCAGTACTTC

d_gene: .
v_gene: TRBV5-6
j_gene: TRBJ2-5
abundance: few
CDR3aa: CASSRGARTLQETQYF
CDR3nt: TGTGCCAGCAGCAGGGGTGCCAGGACTTTACAAGAGACCCAGTACTTC

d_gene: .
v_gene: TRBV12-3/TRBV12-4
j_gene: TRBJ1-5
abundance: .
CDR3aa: CASNLGGNQPQHF
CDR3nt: TGTGCCAGCAACCTGGGGGGAAATCAGCCCCAGCATTTT

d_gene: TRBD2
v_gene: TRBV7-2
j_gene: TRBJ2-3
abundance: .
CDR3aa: CASSLGAGYSADTQYF
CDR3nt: TGTGCCAGCAGCTTAGGAGCGGGATATTCGGCAGATACGCAGTATTTT

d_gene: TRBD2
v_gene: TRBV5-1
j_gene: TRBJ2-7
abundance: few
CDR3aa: CASSLLRGGGHEQYF
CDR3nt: TGCGCCAGCAGCTTACTGCGGGGGGGCGGCCACGAGCAGTACTTC

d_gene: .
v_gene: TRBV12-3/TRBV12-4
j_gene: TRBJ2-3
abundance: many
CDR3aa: CASRPDYRHKGTDTQYF
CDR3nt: TGTGCCAGCAGGCCTGACTACAGGCATAAAGGCACAGATACGCAGTATTTT

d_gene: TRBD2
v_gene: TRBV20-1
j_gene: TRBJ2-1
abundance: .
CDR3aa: CSARDRGRGYNEQFF
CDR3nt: TGCAGTGCTAGAGATCGCGGGAGAGGCTACAATGAGCAGTTCTTC

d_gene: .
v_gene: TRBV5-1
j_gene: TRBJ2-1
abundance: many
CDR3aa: CASSHQGGTSIVDEQFF
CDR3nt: TGCGCCAGCAGCCATCAGGGAGGTACATCGATTGTAGATGAGCAGTTCTTC